One sample yielded the 18 T cell receptor beta chains listed below, sequenced in a study of spatial heterogeneity in lung cancer. Documented time point: blood at routine non-recurrence follow-up after resection. No cell sorting; template was whole RNA from tumor, lung tissue or PBMC. TCRdb re-called the 5' RACE reads with MiXCR, one entry per CDR3 protein. The sample holds around 120,000 distinct CDR3 sequences, more than 9% seen once. The sample here was PBMCs, taken at follow-up. The receptors were sampled from a male donor with early-stage non-small cell lung cancer.

V usage is TRBV6-2 or TRBV6-3 and J usage is TRBJ2-7; 12 nucleotides line up with TRBD2. From germline, CDR1 is MNHEY and CDR2 SVGEGT. This CDR3 contains 17 residues. V dropped 2 bases and J dropped 5; count of bases not matched to a gene: 10. The CDR3 coding sequence is TGTGCCAGCAGTTACCTCCTAGCGGGGGGGCCGAAAAACGAGCAGTACTTC. This encodes CASSYLLAGGPKNEQYF.

The table lists this clonotype with many counts. The V gene is TRBV10-3, the J gene TRBJ2-5; TRBD2 agrees at 11 bases. The V segment lost 3 bases and the J segment 2 bases; nucleotides outside the gene matches: 2. In germline, CDR1 is ENHRY, CDR2 SYGVKD. This CDR3 has 15 residues. The CDR3 DNA reads TGTGCCATCAGTGATAGCGGGGGGGAACAAGAGACCCAGTACTTC. Translated, it gives CAISDSGGEQETQYF.

This clonotype was observed at least ten times. V usage is TRBV18 and J usage is TRBJ2-1; D unresolved. Germline lookup yields CDR1 KGHSH and CDR2 LQKENI. The CDR3 runs to 14 residues. Trimming cost V 3 bases and J 3 bases, with 9 bases left between them. CDR3 residues: CASSPRTDYNEQFF. CDR3 DNA sequence: TGTGCCAGCTCACCCCGGACGGACTACAATGAGCAGTTCTTC.

This clonotype was picked up a small number of times. This chain joins TRBV19 and TRBJ1-6; 7 bases map to TRBD1. J lost 5 bases, V lost 5 bases, and 9 bases had no gene match. The CDR3 is 16 amino acids. Germline assignment: CDR1 LNHDA and CDR2 SQIVND (reference sequence). The CDR3 DNA follows: TGTGCCAGTAGTGCCCGCGGGACAGCGGATAATTCACCCCTCCACTTT. It encodes CASSARGTADNSPLHF.

This clonotype was observed a few times. The CDR3 sequence: CASSDFSLNTEAFF. CDR3 DNA: TGTGCCAGCAGTGACTTCAGCCTGAACACTGAAGCTTTCTTT. The chain joins TRBV6-4 to TRBJ1-1; no firm D call. Germline V CDR1 and CDR2: MRHNA, SNTAGT. V dropped 1 base and J dropped 0 bases, with 6 bases sitting between them. The CDR3 totals 14 residues.

The rearrangement links TRBV18 to TRBJ2-7; perhaps TRBD1 as D (5 bases). Trimming cost V 3 bases and J 3 bases, with 9 bases left between them. Germline values: CDR1 KGHSH, CDR2 LQKENI. The CDR3 is made up of 13 amino acids. This chain's CDR3 is CASSPDRFYEQYF. The CDR3 nucleotides read TGTGCCAGCTCACCCGACAGATTCTACGAGCAGTACTTC. Complete variable domain (other parts from reference TRBV18 and TRBJ2-7): NAGVMQNPRHLVRRRGQEARLRCSPMKGHSHVYWYRQLPEEGLKFMVYLQKENIIDESGMPKERFSAEFPKEGPSILRIQQVVRGDSAAYFCASSPDRFYEQYFGPGTRLTVT.

This clonotype was seen a few times. V gene TRBV24-1 combines with J gene TRBJ2-1; D unclear. Germline V gene lookup returns CDR1 KGHDR and CDR2 SFDVKD. The length of the CDR3 is 12 residues. Trimming pared 4 bases from V and 10 bases from J, leaving 10 bases between. The CDR3 bases are TGTGCCACCAGTGACCAGGACGTAGAGCAGTTCTTC. Protein sequence: CATSDQDVEQFF.

This chain joins TRBV28 and TRBJ2-1; D is unresolved. Trimming took off 1 base at V and 6 bases at J, with 1 base between the two ends. This CDR3 spans 11 amino acids. In germline, CDR1 is MDHEN, CDR2 SYDVKM. DNA for the CDR3: TGTGCCAGCAGTTTATTCAATGAGCAGTTCTTC. This sequence encodes CASSLFNEQFF.

The rearrangement uses TRBV5-5 and TRBJ2-3; a possible D gene is TRBD2 (7 bases). V dropped 3 bases and J dropped 6 bases, with 11 bases sitting between them. The CDR3 is 13 residues long. Germline lookup yields CDR1 SGHKS and CDR2 YYEKEE (reference sequence). CDR3 coding DNA: TGTGCCAGCAGCTCTCGGGGGGCGGATACGCAGTATTTT. Its protein product is CASSSRGADTQYF.

The genes are TRBV7-9 and TRBJ2-3; 8 bases match TRBD2. Germline lookup yields CDR1 SEHNR and CDR2 FQNEAQ (reference sequence). The CDR3 spans 15 residues. The V gene end was trimmed by 5 bases and the J gene end by 0 bases; junction bases not matched to a gene: 4. This CDR3 is CASSTSGPSTDTQYF. CDR3 sequence (DNA): TGTGCCAGCAGCACTAGCGGACCAAGCACAGATACGCAGTATTTT.

In this sample, this clonotype turned up a few times. V is TRBV29-1 and J is TRBJ2-5; D is unresolved. The CDR3 loop spans 14 amino acids. CDR1 and CDR2 from the germline V gene are SQVTM and ANQGSEA. V was cut by 5 bases and J by 1 base, with 14 bases left in between. The DNA for the CDR3 is TGCAGCGTTCGGTGGAGCATAATCCAAGAGACCCAGTACTTC. Protein: CSVRWSIIQETQYF.

This clonotype has only a few counts. The V and J genes are TRBV6-6 and TRBJ2-2; D perhaps matches TRBD2 (7 bases). The CDR3 spans 17 residues. Germline V CDR1 and CDR2: MNHNY, SVGAGI (reference sequence). Trimming cost V 2 bases and J 5 bases, with 18 bases left between them. DNA for the CDR3: TGTGCCAGCAGTTACGTAGGGGGGGCCCCGAGGACCGGGGAGCTGTTTTTT. Translated: CASSYVGGAPRTGELFF.

This clonotype appeared many times. CDR3 in amino acids: CASSLASGANPDTQYF. As DNA, the CDR3 is TGTGCCAGCAGCTTAGCTAGCGGGGCTAACCCAGATACGCAGTATTTT. The J gene is TRBJ2-3, the V gene TRBV7-9; 8 bases fit TRBD2. This CDR3 region has 16 residues. Germline V gene data show CDR1 as SEHNR and CDR2 as FQNEAQ (reference sequence). With V trimmed by 0 bases and J by 4 bases, 6 bases remained unmatched.

The V and J genes are TRBV28 and TRBJ1-1, with D hard to call. Germline CDR1 and CDR2: MDHEN and SYDVKM. Trimming pared 6 bases from V and 4 bases from J, leaving 9 bases between. The CDR3 length is 12 residues. CDR3 sequence (DNA): TGTGCCAGCAGCCGAGCGGGCACTGAAGCTTTCTTT. Translated: CASSRAGTEAFF.

The chain uses TRBV12-3 or TRBV12-4 and TRBJ2-3; 7 bases line up with TRBD1. The V gene end was trimmed by 2 bases and the J gene end by 1 base; junction bases not matched to a gene: 3. This CDR3 comprises 15 residues. For the CDR3, the DNA is TGTGCCAGCAGTTTACAGGGACAGCGCACAGATACGCAGTATTTT. Its protein is CASSLQGQRTDTQYF.

The sample holds a few counts of this clonotype. The rearrangement uses TRBV2 and TRBJ1-6; D unclear. The V and J ends lost 7 bases and 8 bases respectively, with 15 bases between them. From germline, CDR1 is SNHLY and CDR2 FYNNEI. This CDR3 comprises 14 residues. DNA for the CDR3: TGTGCCAGCACCTTGCTTCTGGCGGATTCACCCCTCCACTTT. This encodes CASTLLLADSPLHF.

The chain recombines TRBV5-5 with TRBJ2-7; weak D call: TRBD2 (5 bases). Deletions cut 0 bases from V and 0 bases from J, with 10 bases between. The CDR3 has 15 residues. CDR1 and CDR2 (germline): SGHKS, YYEKEE (reference sequence). The CDR3 sequence: CASSLVIRDSYEQYF. As DNA, the CDR3 is TGTGCCAGCAGCTTGGTCATCCGGGACTCCTACGAGCAGTACTTC.

This chain uses TRBV27 with TRBJ2-3; D gene uncertain. This CDR3 region has 14 residues. The V gene lost 3 bases and the J gene lost 0 bases, with 7 bases spanning the gap. CDR1 and CDR2 (germline): MNHEY, SMNVEV (reference sequence). The CDR3 protein is CASSFVASTDTQYF. Here the CDR3 DNA reads TGTGCCAGCAGTTTCGTAGCTAGCACAGATACGCAGTATTTT.